These 22 T cell receptor beta chains were sequenced from one sample in a study of post-analysis software for immune sequencing data. Regarding the study as a whole: Four or five TRBV segments were more frequent in patients than controls; TRBV5-6, TRBV5-1 and TRBV20-1 belonged to this group.

No antigen is known for these receptors. Libraries were made from TCR beta cDNA, and they carried unique molecular identifiers. TCRdb used MiXCR to reprocess the PCR reads, holding one entry per CDR3 protein. The table lists about 560,000 distinct CDR3 sequences, roughly 45% of them singletons, with under 2% in the top ten. Sample: blood. The receptors stem from a girl aged 5-17 years with multiple sclerosis.

The chain uses TRBV9 and TRBJ1-1, with TRBD1 matching over 8 bases. V lost 4 bases to trimming and J lost 0 bases; unmatched junction nucleotides: 11. The CDR3 totals 17 residues. Germline V CDR1 and CDR2: SGDLS, YYNGEE. This CDR3 reads CASSLQPGQGMNTEAFF. The CDR3 bases are TGTGCCAGCAGCCTCCAACCCGGACAGGGAATGAACACTGAAGCTTTCTTT.

This clonotype appeared many times. The chain employs TRBV7-6 and TRBJ2-7, with D unresolved. V shed 4 bases and J shed 0 bases, with 16 bases lying between them. The CDR3 sequence is 16 residues long. CDR1 and CDR2 from the germline V gene are SGHVS and FNYEAQ. The CDR3 DNA sequence: TGTGCCAGCAGCTCGACCCTTCCCAGCATCTCCTACGAGCAGTACTTC. It encodes CASSSTLPSISYEQYF.

The CDR3 spells CASKTGAGANVLTF. The CDR3 DNA sequence: TGTGCCAGCAAGACAGGGGCTGGGGCCAACGTCCTGACTTTC. The genes are TRBV6-5 and TRBJ2-6; 8 bases are shared with TRBD1. The V segment lost 7 bases and the J segment 2 bases; nucleotides outside the gene matches: 1. Germline loops: CDR1 MNHEY, CDR2 SVGAGI. This CDR3 has 14 amino acids.

This clonotype was detected a few times. This chain joins TRBV20-1 and TRBJ2-5; D is uncertain. This CDR3 spans 12 amino acids. Trimming pared 7 bases from V and 0 bases from J, leaving 9 bases between. In germline, CDR1 is DFQATT, CDR2 SNEGSKA (reference sequence). Here the CDR3 reads CSVTLHQETQYF. In DNA form, the CDR3 reads TGCAGTGTGACCTTGCACCAAGAGACCCAGTACTTC.

V is TRBV20-1 and J is TRBJ1-5; the D gene is possibly TRBD1 (5 bases). V was shortened by 5 bases and J by 3 bases, with 11 bases between the two germline ends. CDR3 length equals 13 residues. Germline assignment: CDR1 DFQATT and CDR2 SNEGSKA (reference sequence). The CDR3 protein is CSAGGGINQPQHF. The CDR3 DNA sequence: TGCAGTGCTGGGGGGGGGATCAATCAGCCCCAGCATTTT.

The table lists this clonotype with a few counts. The chain employs TRBV12-3 or TRBV12-4 and TRBJ2-5; unclear D gene. There are 14 residues in the CDR3. Trimming took off 6 bases at V and 5 bases at J, with 16 bases between the two ends. The CDR3 here is CASSLGGFRETQYF. The CDR3 DNA follows: TGTGCCAGCAGCCTGGGTGGGTTCAGGGAGACCCAGTACTTC.

V and J are TRBV5-6 and TRBJ2-5; D unresolved. The germline gives CDR1 SGHDT, CDR2 YYEEEE. Deletions cut 3 bases from V and 11 bases from J, with 14 bases between. This CDR3 spans 12 amino acids. For the CDR3, the DNA is TGTGCCAGCAGCTCTTTGATCGCGGAGCAGTACTTC. This gives the protein CASSSLIAEQYF.

The table lists this clonotype with a few counts. V and J are TRBV12-3 or TRBV12-4 and TRBJ1-5, with TRBD1 matching over 7 bases. The trim removed 6 bases at V and 4 bases at J, leaving 3 bases unmatched. The CDR3 runs 13 residues. CDR3 nucleotides: TGTGCCAGCAGAACAGGGGAGAATCAGCCCCAGCATTTT. This gives the protein CASRTGENQPQHF.

The chain employs TRBV12-3 or TRBV12-4 and TRBJ1-2, with D maybe TRBD1 (5 bases). Trimming left V 4 bases short and J 0 bases short, with 18 bases between. This CDR3 contains 17 residues. CDR3 coding DNA: TGTGCCAGCAGTTCCCGTCTGGGGGGTTCGACTAACTATGGCTACACCTTC. This gives the protein CASSSRLGGSTNYGYTF.

The J gene is TRBJ2-5, the V gene TRBV12-3 or TRBV12-4; 7 nucleotides agree with TRBD1. The trim removed 5 bases at V and 5 bases at J, leaving 8 bases unmatched. There are 14 residues in the CDR3. CDR3 coding DNA: TGTGCCAGCAGTCTTCGGACAGGTTTGGAGACCCAGTACTTC. It specifies CASSLRTGLETQYF.

In its sample, this clonotype was seen a few times. This chain joins TRBV4-2 and TRBJ1-2, with a weak D call TRBD1 (5 bases). The V gene's germline CDR1 is LGHNA and CDR2 YNFKEQ. CDR3 length: 14 residues. V lost 0 bases and J lost 4, with 9 bases in between. CDR3 region: CASSQEGPTYGYTF. In DNA form, the CDR3 reads TGTGCCAGCAGCCAAGAGGGACCGACCTATGGCTACACCTTC.

V gene TRBV12-3 or TRBV12-4 combines with J gene TRBJ2-1, with 12 positions matching TRBD2. The CDR3 spans 18 residues. J gave up 4 bases and V 6 bases, and 13 bases lay outside the gene matches. CDR3 DNA sequence: TGTGCCAGCAGCCCGGGACTAGCGGGCCTATTAGGTTACAATGAGCAGTTCTTC. This encodes CASSPGLAGLLGYNEQFF.

This clonotype was seen a few times. The rearrangement links TRBV25-1 to TRBJ1-2; 7 bases are shared with TRBD1. The CDR3 totals 14 residues. The V segment lost 3 bases and the J segment 7 bases; nucleotides outside the gene matches: 8. Germline CDR1 is MGHDK and CDR2 is SYGVNS. The DNA for the CDR3 is TGTGCCAGCAGTGAGACAGGGCGCAAGCTTGGCTACACCTTC. Residues: CASSETGRKLGYTF.

In this sample, this clonotype turned up a few times. The chain carries TRBV20-1 and TRBJ1-2; D may be TRBD1 (6 bases). Germline V CDR1 and CDR2: DFQATT, SNEGSKA (reference sequence). The CDR3 covers 12 residues. The V end was cut by 4 bases, the J end by 8 bases, with 14 bases between. The CDR3 DNA follows: TGCAGTGCTACGGACAGCCCTATAGGCTACACCTTC. This codes for CSATDSPIGYTF.

This clonotype has only a few counts. The rearrangement uses TRBV12-3 or TRBV12-4 and TRBJ2-5, with D possibly called TRBD1 or TRBD2 (5 bases each). The V end lost 7 bases, the J end lost 5 bases, and 20 bases lay between the germline ends. CDR3 length: 15 amino acids. CDR3 amino acids: CASIPGDPRTETQYF. The CDR3 DNA follows: TGTGCCAGCATCCCCGGGGACCCACGGACGGAGACCCAGTACTTC.

This clonotype was detected only a few times. The rearrangement joins TRBV12-3 or TRBV12-4 to TRBJ1-4; D is possibly TRBD1 (5 bases). The CDR3 extends over 14 amino acids. The germline V and J ends were trimmed by 6 bases and 3 bases, with 11 bases remaining between them. The CDR3 DNA is TGTGCCAGCAGAGATTGGGGACCTAATGAAAAACTGTTTTTT. This sequence encodes CASRDWGPNEKLFF.

The chain recombines TRBV24-1 with TRBJ2-1; 8 bases are a match to TRBD2. V shed 1 base and J 12 bases; nucleotides not matched to a gene: 10. The CDR3 has 15 amino acids. The V gene's germline CDR1 is KGHDR and CDR2 SFDVKD. CDR3 DNA: TGTGCCACCAGTGATTTCGGCGGGAGGCCCTTTGGGCAGTTCTTC. Protein product: CATSDFGGRPFGQFF.

This clonotype was observed a few times. The chain carries TRBV12-3 or TRBV12-4 and TRBJ2-3; 10 bases align to TRBD1. Trimming cost V 5 bases and J 4 bases; bases outside gene matches: 6. The CDR3 runs 15 residues. The CDR3 here is CASSIAGTGADTQYF. The CDR3 bases are TGTGCCAGCAGTATTGCGGGGACAGGGGCAGATACGCAGTATTTT.

The genes are TRBV6-1 and TRBJ2-3; 12 nucleotides match TRBD1. CDR1 MNHNS and CDR2 SASEGT come from the germline V gene. Trimming removed 8 bases from V and 5 bases from J; junction bases left unmatched: 8. The CDR3 totals 15 residues. CDR3 DNA sequence: TGTGCCAGCGAGAGGGGACAGGGGGCTGGAGATACGCAGTATTTT. Its protein product is CASERGQGAGDTQYF.

This clonotype has only a few counts. The V and J genes are TRBV6-6 and TRBJ2-7; D ambiguous. Trimming pared 6 bases from V and 5 bases from J, leaving 14 bases between. CDR3 length equals 13 residues. Germline loops: CDR1 MNHNY, CDR2 SVGAGI (reference sequence). The CDR3: CASRLVQVHEQYF. The DNA of the CDR3 is TGTGCCAGCAGATTGGTCCAGGTCCACGAGCAGTACTTC.

Regarding this clonotype: Relative to the germline gene, one junction end is altered; a read error may explain this. The chain uses TRBV12-3 or TRBV12-4 and TRBJ2-7; possibly TRBD2 for D (5 bases). The CDR3 covers 13 residues. The CDR3 bases are TGTGCCAGCAGCACACAGAGAAATAGCGAGCAGCACTTC. It yields the protein CASSTQRNSEQHF.

This clonotype has only a few counts. This chain connects TRBV15 to TRBJ2-5; weak D call: TRBD2 (6 bases). The CDR3 spans 15 residues. The V end lost 0 bases, the J end lost 4 bases, and 12 bases lay between the germline ends. Germline CDR1 reads LNHNV; CDR2 reads YYDKDF (reference sequence). Here the CDR3 reads CATSREDYDRETQYF. In DNA, the CDR3 is TGTGCCACCAGCAGAGAGGACTATGATCGAGAGACCCAGTACTTC.